The rows below give T cell receptor beta chains drawn from one sample of a study of blood T cell repertoires in COVID-19. Clones were sequenced by immunoSEQ multiplex PCR, and TCRdb holds only the in-frame ones, with some missing. This repertoire shows about 68,000 clones, about 86% found once; its top ten account for approximately 1.5%. The sample taken for sequencing was peripheral blood. The source of these receptors is a woman aged 55-69 years with acute or convalescent COVID-19. Both conserved end residues are part of each CDR3. Rows give clone size only sometimes, using once, few, many, or a class for an expanded clone.

clone_size	v_call	j_call	cdr3_aa
NA	TRBV19	TRBJ1-4	CASSRGQGVIANEKLFF
NA	TRBV24-1	TRBJ2-3	CATSDRGTDTQYF
few	TRBV28	TRBJ2-7	CASSRQRQPPDEQYF
NA	TRBV29-1	TRBJ1-1	CSVGPPRGWTEAFF
NA	TRBV2	TRBJ1-2	CASSDAKTSRGGYTF
NA	TRBV14	TRBJ1-2	CASSPPFGENYGYTF
NA	TRBV29-1	TRBJ1-1	CSVRWRTGGSGTEAFF
NA	TRBV6-5	TRBJ2-5	CASRTVSTETQYF
NA	TRBV14	TRBJ2-7	CASSQEIRGGYEQYF
NA	TRBV19	TRBJ2-5	CASTPGLAGSRTQYF
NA	TRBV28	TRBJ1-2	CASRGEGGENYGYTF
once	TRBV27	TRBJ1-2	CASSSQSNGAPNYGYTF
once	TRBV2	TRBJ1-6	CASRASYNSPLHF
NA	TRBV19	TRBJ1-6	CASSPRQGTDSPLHF
many	TRBV4-1	TRBJ1-5	CASSQELTGVPSNQPQHF
once	TRBV18	TRBJ1-3	CASSSGGTGNTIYF
NA	TRBV10-3	TRBJ1-1	CAIRVGTVDEAFF
once	TRBV10-1	TRBJ2-3	CASSESPTSTDTQYF
NA	TRBV6-2/TRBV6-3	TRBJ2-4	CASSYVLAGAGLLIQYF
NA	TRBV3-1/TRBV3-2	TRBJ1-3	CASSQARTGGSGNTIYF
NA	TRBV19	TRBJ2-7	CASSDSTLRDPAYEQYF
once	TRBV18	TRBJ1-5	CASSGDSNQPQHF
NA	TRBV7-6	TRBJ2-7	CASSQNRGETYEQYF
NA	TRBV19	TRBJ1-4	CASSGPDEKLFF